This passage covers 22 T cell receptor beta chains from one sample sequenced in a study of human T cells and chemical hapten exposure. Each CDR3 protein is one row after TCRdb ran MiXCR on the RACE reads. Here the sample spans 130,000 or so distinct CDR3 sequences, around 11% being singletons. Time point of the sample: patch test 3, about 24 weeks after DPC sensitization. Sample treatment: therapeutic diphenylcyclopropenone sensitization with weekly scalp DPC. This sample comprised whole blood, obtained in connection with sensitization to the hapten diphenylcyclopropenone (DPC). These receptors were taken from a woman between 45 and 65 years old with alopecia areata. Some clones in this sample may be carry-over from other donors' samples.

There are many counts of this clonotype. CDR3 residues: CSVPGQGFTSTDTQYF. In nucleotides, the CDR3 is TGCAGCGTCCCGGGACAGGGGTTTACTAGCACAGATACGCAGTATTTT. The V call is TRBV29-1, the J call TRBJ2-3; TRBD1 aligns across 10 bases. V trimming: 6 bases; J trimming: 0 bases; junction bases outside the gene matches: 9. The germline V gene has CDR1 SQVTM and CDR2 ANQGSEA. CDR3 size: 16 residues.

This clonotype occurred many times. The chain carries TRBV5-1 and TRBJ2-1, with 8 nucleotides matching TRBD2. This CDR3 is built from 15 residues. Germline V lookup: CDR1 SGHRS, CDR2 YFSETQ. J was trimmed by 7 bases and V by 4 bases; bases with no gene match: 10. The CDR3 is CASSPAPGLDNEQFF. Here the CDR3 DNA reads TGCGCCAGCAGCCCGGCGCCGGGACTAGATAATGAGCAGTTCTTC.

A few counts support this clonotype. The chain joins TRBV5-6 to TRBJ2-7; perhaps D is TRBD1 or TRBD2 (6 bases each). Trimming shortened V by 0 bases and J by 4 bases, and 14 bases separated the two germline ends. The CDR3 runs 15 residues. Germline loops: CDR1 SGHDT, CDR2 YYEEEE. This CDR3 reads CASSLVSQGRYEQYF. The CDR3 region has the DNA TGTGCCAGCAGCTTGGTTAGCCAGGGGAGGTACGAGCAGTACTTC.

This clonotype turned up a few times. The chain carries TRBV27 and TRBJ1-5, with D perhaps TRBD1 (5 bases). Trimming stripped 6 bases from V and 4 bases from J, with 13 bases between. Germline CDR1 reads MNHEY; CDR2 reads SMNVEV (reference sequence). The CDR3 runs 14 residues. The CDR3 sequence is CASSPRQLNQPQHF. The DNA for the CDR3 is TGTGCCAGCAGCCCCCGACAGTTAAATCAGCCCCAGCATTTT.

This clonotype has a count of ten or more. This chain links TRBV9 with TRBJ1-6; D is undetermined. CDR3 size: 15 residues. V lost 4 bases, J lost 7 bases, and 15 bases lay in between. CDR1 SGDLS and CDR2 YYNGEE come from the germline V gene. The CDR3 DNA is TGTGCCAGCAGCCAAGGACGGGGAGGCAATTCACCCCTCCACTTT. This encodes CASSQGRGGNSPLHF.

The rearrangement joins TRBV20-1 to TRBJ2-1, with D unclear. V lost 5 bases and J lost 0, with 11 bases in between. The length of the CDR3 is 14 residues. Germline V gene data show CDR1 as DFQATT and CDR2 as SNEGSKA (reference sequence). CDR3 protein: CSAALLTSYNEQFF. The CDR3 bases are TGCAGTGCTGCGCTTCTTACCTCCTACAATGAGCAGTTCTTC.

The chain couples TRBV6-2 or TRBV6-3 to TRBJ2-7; TRBD1 agrees at 7 bases. This CDR3 contains 15 residues. With 4 bases clipped from V and 2 bases from J, the junction kept 8 bases outside the gene matches. The V gene's germline CDR1 is MNHEY and CDR2 SVGEGT. The CDR3 protein is CASSSHRGTTYEQYF. The CDR3 region has the DNA TGTGCCAGCAGTTCCCACAGGGGTACCACCTACGAGCAGTACTTC.

This clonotype has a count of ten or more. This chain links TRBV7-9 with TRBJ2-1, with 10 bases lining up with TRBD2. The V gene's germline CDR1 is SEHNR and CDR2 FQNEAQ (reference sequence). This CDR3 region has 15 residues. Germline trimming cut 0 bases from V and 6 bases from J; bases unmatched to any gene: 2. The CDR3 reads CASSLALAGANEQFF. The CDR3 region has the DNA TGTGCCAGCAGCTTAGCGCTAGCGGGAGCCAATGAGCAGTTCTTC.

V gene TRBV7-2 combines with J gene TRBJ2-6, with TRBD1 as a possible D gene (7 bases). This CDR3 contains 15 residues. CDR1 is SGHTA and CDR2 is FQGNSA in the germline V gene. Trimming shortened V by 5 bases and J by 2 bases, and 10 bases separated the two germline ends. The CDR3 region is CASSQGGPGANVLTF. The CDR3 nucleotides read TGTGCCAGCAGCCAGGGGGGCCCTGGGGCCAACGTCCTGACTTTC.

In this sample, this clonotype turned up a few times. The chain uses TRBV20-1 and TRBJ2-5; D gene unclear. V was cut by 0 bases and J by 5 bases, with 16 bases left in between. The CDR3 has 15 amino acids. CDR1 is DFQATT and CDR2 is SNEGSKA in the germline V gene (reference sequence). CDR3 nucleotides: TGCAGTGCTAGAGATCCGTCCGTTGCCCTGGAGACCCAGTACTTC. This codes for CSARDPSVALETQYF.

J is TRBJ1-6 and V is TRBV20-1; possible D gene TRBD1, 5 bases. The V gene's germline CDR1 is DFQATT and CDR2 SNEGSKA (reference sequence). Between the trimmed V and J ends, which lost 6 bases and 0 bases, there was a span of 15 bases. The length of the CDR3 is 16 residues. The DNA of the CDR3 is TGCAGTGCGAGCCCGAAGGGGAGCTCCTATAATTCACCCCTCCACTTT. Translation gives CSASPKGSSYNSPLHF.

The V call is TRBV7-9, the J call TRBJ2-1; no clear D. The CDR3 totals 12 residues. Germline CDR1 is SEHNR and CDR2 is FQNEAQ (reference sequence). Between the trimmed V and J ends, which lost 3 bases and 3 bases, there was a span of 3 bases. In nucleotides, the CDR3 is TGTGCCAGCAGCTTCGACTACAATGAGCAGTTCTTC. This translates into CASSFDYNEQFF.

This clonotype has only a few counts. The J gene is TRBJ2-5, the V gene TRBV20-1, with TRBD2 matching 8 bases. Losses at the gene ends were 6 bases for V and 0 bases for J; bases not matched to a gene: 6. The CDR3 consists of 14 residues. Germline V lookup: CDR1 DFQATT, CDR2 SNEGSKA (reference sequence). In nucleotides, the CDR3 is TGCAGTGCACCCAAGCGGGAGCACCAAGAGACCCAGTACTTC. Residues: CSAPKREHQETQYF.

This clonotype was seen more than once but under ten times. V gene TRBV2 combines with J gene TRBJ1-1; unclear D gene. Trimming took off 0 bases at V and 1 base at J, with 15 bases between the two ends. CDR3 size: 17 residues. The germline CDR1 and CDR2 sequences are SNHLY and FYNNEI. The CDR3 reads CASSEALWSPENTEAFF. As DNA, the CDR3 is TGTGCCAGCAGTGAAGCGCTTTGGTCACCTGAGAACACTGAAGCTTTCTTT. Together with reference TRBV2 and TRBJ1-1, the CDR3 gives the full variable domain: EPEVTQTPSHQVTQMGQEVILRCVPISNHLYFYWYRQILGQKVEFLVSFYNNEISEKSEIFDDQFSVERPDGSNFTLKIRSTKLEDSAMYFCASSEALWSPENTEAFFGQGTRLTVV.

This clonotype has just a few counts. The rearrangement uses TRBV18 and TRBJ1-2, with TRBD1 matching over 7 bases. Germline lookup yields CDR1 KGHSH and CDR2 LQKENI. CDR3 length: 14 residues. The V gene end was trimmed by 0 bases and the J gene end by 8 bases; junction bases not matched to a gene: 6. The CDR3 sequence: CASSPPQGWYGYTF. In DNA form, the CDR3 reads TGTGCCAGCTCACCACCACAGGGGTGGTACGGCTACACCTTC.

V gene TRBV6-6 combines with J gene TRBJ2-3; D is ambiguous. Germline assignment: CDR1 MNHNY and CDR2 SVGAGI (reference sequence). This CDR3 comprises 14 residues. V was trimmed by 6 bases and J by 2 bases, leaving 12 bases between them. CDR3 amino acids: CASSPLGYTDTQYF. The CDR3, as DNA: TGTGCCAGCAGCCCCCTGGGGTACACAGATACGCAGTATTTT.

Only a few counts were recorded for this clonotype. V is TRBV11-2 and J is TRBJ1-5; TRBD1 might be the D (6 bases). The CDR3 contains 15 residues. The ends were cut back, 1 base at V and 2 bases at J, with 9 bases in the middle. CDR1 and CDR2 from the germline V gene are SGHAT and FQNNGV. Written as DNA, the CDR3 is TGTGCCAGCAGCTTAGGTCCAGGGGGCAATCAGCCCCAGCATTTT. It yields the protein CASSLGPGGNQPQHF.

This clonotype was observed a handful of times. The V gene is TRBV5-1, the J gene TRBJ2-7; 12 nucleotides align to TRBD1. Looked up from germline, CDR1 is SGHRS and CDR2 is YFSETQ. V lost 5 bases and J lost 4; bases outside the gene matches: 16. The CDR3 has 18 residues. The CDR3 DNA is TGCGCCAGCAGAGGGACAGGGGGCTTTCCCGCCCGAGTGTACGAGCAGTACTTC. Protein: CASRGTGGFPARVYEQYF.

This chain links TRBV5-1 with TRBJ2-1; TRBD2 matches at 9 bases. Trimming removed 4 bases from V and 8 bases from J; junction bases left unmatched: 10. Per the germline V gene, CDR1 is SGHRS and CDR2 is YFSETQ. CDR3 size: 15 residues. CDR3 protein: CASSEDFSGSYEQFF. The CDR3 DNA reads as TGCGCCAGCAGCGAAGACTTTAGCGGGAGTTATGAGCAGTTCTTC.

This clonotype came up a few times. CDR3 bases: TGTGCCAGCAGTTTATTTCCCGGGACCCCGCTAGATACGCAGTATTTT. Translating it yields CASSLFPGTPLDTQYF. The chain combines TRBV28 with TRBJ2-3; D is perhaps TRBD1 or TRBD2 (5 bases each). Trimming took 1 base from V and 5 from J, leaving 16 bases between them. The CDR3 consists of 16 residues. Germline V lookup: CDR1 MDHEN, CDR2 SYDVKM.

The chain carries TRBV6-5 and TRBJ2-3; 7 bases line up with TRBD2. Germline V lookup: CDR1 MNHEY, CDR2 SVGAGI. Germline trimming cut 8 bases from V and 2 bases from J; bases unmatched to any gene: 4. The CDR3 has 13 residues. CDR3 amino acids: CASGGRATDTQYF. The CDR3 nucleotides read TGTGCCAGCGGGGGGAGGGCCACAGATACGCAGTATTTT.

This clonotype was seen at least ten times. The V gene is TRBV6-2 or TRBV6-3, the J gene TRBJ2-7; D may be TRBD1 (6 bases). Germline V lookup: CDR1 MNHEY, CDR2 SVGEGT. The ends were cut back, 7 bases at V and 0 bases at J, with 13 bases in the middle. This CDR3 region has 14 residues. In nucleotides, the CDR3 is TGTGCCAGCAATCTTCGGGACACCTCCTACGAGCAGTACTTC. Protein product: CASNLRDTSYEQYF.